Listed below are T cell receptor beta chains from one sample, sequenced in a study of cytomegalovirus exposure and HLA in healthy donors. Clones were sequenced by immunoSEQ multiplex PCR, and TCRdb holds only the in-frame ones, with some missing. This table holds about 200,000 clones. Sequencing used PBMCs. The receptors were gathered from a boy younger than 18 in good health and CMV-seronegative. Both conserved end residues are part of each CDR3. Each record gives: V gene, CDR3 protein.

V gene: TRBV2
CDR3 protein: CASSTTGGNTEAFF

V gene: TRBV4-2
CDR3 protein: CASSQDGQSRSTGGELFF

V gene: TRBV2
CDR3 protein: CASSAQGLVYNEQFF

V gene: TRBV5-1
CDR3 protein: CASSWGQGAYGYTF

V gene: TRBV4-1
CDR3 protein: CASSRWTSGVYNEQFF

V gene: TRBV11-2
CDR3 protein: CASSLVSVHRSYEQYF

V gene: TRBV7-2
CDR3 protein: CASSPTGTEFWEAFF

V gene: TRBV2
CDR3 protein: CASSDGHRVAQPQHF

V gene: TRBV2
CDR3 protein: CASMGRDSNQPQHF

V gene: TRBV4-2
CDR3 protein: CASSQDPGGGRYGYTF

V gene: TRBV4-1
CDR3 protein: CASSQVLPVMNTEAFF

V gene: TRBV5-1
CDR3 protein: CASSTGQGGQETQYF

V gene: TRBV6-1
CDR3 protein: CASSQEGGAFF

V gene: TRBV5-8
CDR3 protein: CASSNRAGNEQFF

V gene: TRBV18
CDR3 protein: CASSPQGATYNEQFF

V gene: TRBV6-1
CDR3 protein: CASKTTGGGNQPQHF

V gene: TRBV7-8
CDR3 protein: CASNLGGTPNYEQYF

V gene: TRBV10-2
CDR3 protein: CASLGFNYSYNEQFF

V gene: TRBV5-4
CDR3 protein: CASRQGLAGVDTQYF

V gene: TRBV29-1
CDR3 protein: CSVNHAGKTQYF

V gene: TRBV7-9
CDR3 protein: CASSSGTSGAYNEQFF

V gene: TRBV28
CDR3 protein: CAGSTTLPGGYTF

V gene: TRBV10-2
CDR3 protein: CATHLDFNTEAFF